What follows are 10 T cell receptor beta chains derived from one specimen sequenced in a study of shared clonotypes between healthy human individuals. Assay used: immunoSEQ multiplex PCR; TCRdb lists only in-frame clones, some missing. Here the sample spans 2 million to 2.5 million clones, just under 95% being singletons. Naive CD8 populations comprised CD45RO-negative cells positively selected for CCR7, excluding terminally differentiated effector memory CD45RA+ cells. Specimen: naive CD8+ T cells sorted from blood. These receptors were obtained from a man younger than 30 in good health.

This clone came up once. The same CDR3 arises from other DNA sequences in this sample as well. The gene calls are TRBV30 and TRBJ2-7, with D unresolved. The CDR3 is made up of 13 amino acids. Trimming removed 0 bases at V and 0 bases at J, with 6 bases between. Germline CDR1 GTSNPN, CDR2 SVGIG (reference sequence). CDR3 residues: CAWSVESSYEQYF. DNA of the CDR3: TGTGCCTGGAGTGTCGAGAGCTCCTACGAGCAGTACTTC.

This chain joins TRBV4-3 and TRBJ2-1; 7 nucleotides match TRBD2. The CDR3 length is 16 residues. Per germline, CDR1 LGHNA and CDR2 YSLEER. Losses at the gene ends were 2 bases for V and 2 bases for J; bases not matched to a gene: 6. The CDR3 loop reads CASSQNLRETYNEQFF. DNA for the CDR3: TGCGCCAGCAGCCAAAATTTGCGGGAGACCTACAATGAGCAGTTCTTC.

The V call is TRBV6-1, the J call TRBJ2-7; the D gene is possibly TRBD1 (6 bases). V was shortened by 3 bases and J by 4 bases, with 16 bases between the two germline ends. This CDR3 is built from 15 residues. Germline assignment: CDR1 MNHNS and CDR2 SASEGT. The CDR3 spells CASSEYPTGLYEQYF. CDR3 sequence (DNA): TGTGCCAGCAGTGAGTATCCAACAGGGCTATACGAGCAGTACTTC.

J is TRBJ2-7 and V is TRBV7-2; D unresolved. Trimming stripped 1 base from V and 3 bases from J, with 7 bases between. The CDR3 length is 13 residues. CDR1 is SGHTA and CDR2 is FQGNSA in the germline V gene. The CDR3 here is CASSLVPDYEQYF. The DNA of the CDR3 is TGTGCCAGCAGCTTAGTCCCCGACTACGAGCAGTACTTC.

This chain connects TRBV29-1 to TRBJ2-5; possibly TRBD2 for D (7 bases). Germline V CDR1 and CDR2: SQVTM, ANQGSEA. CDR3 length: 16 amino acids. V was clipped by 0 bases and J by 4 bases, with 18 bases between them. The DNA for the CDR3 is TGCAGCGTTGAAGAGGGAGTCGGGGGGCGGCGAGAGACCCAGTACTTC. Encoded protein: CSVEEGVGGRRETQYF.

This clone is a singleton in its sample. V and J are TRBV9 and TRBJ1-1, with D perhaps matching TRBD1 (5 bases). In germline, CDR1 is SGDLS, CDR2 YYNGEE. Trimming took off 0 bases at V and 4 bases at J, with 13 bases between the two ends. The CDR3 has 15 amino acids. The CDR3, as DNA: TGTGCCAGCAGCGTAGAAGGGCAGGGACTCACTGAAGCTTTCTTT. It codes for CASSVEGQGLTEAFF.

The rearrangement uses TRBV6-5 and TRBJ2-2; 7 nucleotides align to TRBD1. After removal of 9 bases from V and 4 bases from J, the junction contained 8 bases not matched to a gene. CDR1 and CDR2 from the germline V gene are MNHEY and SVGAGI. The CDR3 extends over 14 amino acids. The chain's CDR3 is CASATGWSTGELFF. As DNA, the CDR3 is TGTGCCAGTGCGACAGGGTGGAGCACCGGGGAGCTGTTTTTT.

The rearrangement joins TRBV25-1 to TRBJ1-5; the D gene is possibly TRBD1 (5 bases). V gave up 3 bases and J gave up 6 bases, with 9 bases separating them. This CDR3 has 13 amino acids. Germline CDR1 reads MGHDK; CDR2 reads SYGVNS. CDR3 protein: CASSEFGTQPQHF. CDR3 DNA sequence: TGTGCCAGCAGTGAGTTCGGGACTCAGCCCCAGCATTTT.

This chain uses TRBV11-3 with TRBJ2-7; 11 nucleotides align to TRBD2. Germline loops: CDR1 SGHNT, CDR2 YENEEA. The V gene end was trimmed by 5 bases and the J gene end by 2 bases; junction bases not matched to a gene: 8. The CDR3 length is 16 residues. This CDR3 reads CASSLNSGRETYEQYF. CDR3 nucleotide sequence: TGTGCCAGCAGCCTGAATAGCGGGAGGGAGACCTACGAGCAGTACTTC.

Details on this clone: Germline and junction disagree at one end, which may indicate a read error. V gene TRBV19 combines with J gene TRBJ1-1; a weak D match, TRBD1 (5 bases). The CDR3 contains 11 residues. Germline V gene lookup returns CDR1 LNHDA and CDR2 SQIVND (reference sequence). CDR3 DNA: TGTGCCAGCAGTACAGGATATGAAGCTTTCTTT. Protein sequence: CASSTGYEAFF.